Presented here are 10 T cell receptor beta chains from one specimen sequenced in a study of blood T cell repertoires in COVID-19. Sequencing used immunoSEQ multiplex PCR; TCRdb keeps in-frame clones, though not all of them. Altogether 200,000 to 250,000 clones are present, roughly 84% being singletons, with the ten largest covering about 6.6%. Sequenced: PBMCs or T cells enriched from blood (not recorded which). Receptors were obtained from a woman in her thirties or forties who had recovered from COVID-19.

The chain employs TRBV4-3 and TRBJ1-1; 11 bases fit TRBD1. J was trimmed by 10 bases and V by 0 bases; bases with no gene match: 10. Germline assignment: CDR1 LGHNA and CDR2 YSLEER. The CDR3 extends over 16 amino acids. CDR3 region: CASSQDESGTGGRAFF. Written as DNA, the CDR3 is TGCGCCAGCAGCCAAGATGAGTCCGGGACAGGGGGGCGAGCTTTCTTT.

This rearrangement joins TRBV19 to TRBJ1-4, with 9 bases lining up with TRBD1. CDR1 is LNHDA, CDR2 SQIVND, per germline (reference sequence). The CDR3 contains 13 residues. V dropped 7 bases and J dropped 7; count of bases not matched to a gene: 4. CDR3 region: CASTQGAFEKLFF. CDR3 coding DNA: TGTGCCAGTACACAGGGGGCGTTTGAAAAACTGTTTTTT.

This chain links TRBV27 with TRBJ2-5; no clear D. CDR1 is MNHEY and CDR2 is SMNVEV in the germline V gene (reference sequence). The CDR3 length is 13 residues. The V gene lost 2 bases and the J gene lost 5 bases, with 9 bases spanning the gap. The CDR3: CASSLTPRETQYF. Written as DNA, the CDR3 is TGTGCCAGCAGTTTAACCCCACGGGAGACCCAGTACTTC.

The gene calls are TRBV19 and TRBJ1-2; 9 nucleotides match TRBD1. Germline-derived CDR1 and CDR2 are LNHDA and SQIVND (reference sequence). The junction had 7 bases not matched to a gene; V was cut back by 3 bases and J by 8 bases. This CDR3 comprises 14 residues. This CDR3 reads CASSMTGGVGGYTF. For the CDR3, the DNA is TGTGCCAGTAGTATGACAGGGGGAGTCGGAGGCTACACCTTC.

The CDR3 loop is CASSYTGGSGGYTF. CDR3 DNA: TGTGCCAGCAGCTATACAGGGGGCAGTGGTGGCTACACCTTC. The V gene is TRBV7-9, the J gene TRBJ1-2; 9 bases map to TRBD1. With V trimmed by 4 bases and J by 7 bases, 7 bases remained unmatched. The CDR3 has 14 amino acids. The V gene's germline CDR1 is SEHNR and CDR2 FQNEAQ (reference sequence).

This clone was seen more than once but under ten times. The chain employs TRBV14 and TRBJ1-3; D gene uncertain. Germline loops: CDR1 SGHDN, CDR2 FVKESK. The CDR3 totals 15 residues. Trimming took off 8 bases at V and 0 bases at J, with 14 bases between the two ends. Here the CDR3 DNA reads TGTGCCAGCCCCCTAGGACTGTGCTCTGGAAACACCATATATTTT. This sequence encodes CASPLGLCSGNTIYF.

This sequence joins TRBV28 and TRBJ1-1; D ambiguous. V lost 7 bases and J lost 1, with 13 bases in between. This CDR3 spans 14 amino acids. The germline V gene has CDR1 MDHEN and CDR2 SYDVKM. This chain's CDR3 is CASNEGGWNTEAFF. The CDR3 DNA follows: TGTGCCAGCAACGAAGGAGGGTGGAACACTGAAGCTTTCTTT.

The CDR3 is CASVWTEAFF. Written as DNA, the CDR3 is TGTGCCAGCGTATGGACAGAAGCTTTCTTT. This chain joins TRBV6-6 and TRBJ1-1; D possibly corresponds to TRBD1 (5 bases). This CDR3 is 10 amino acids long. Looked up from germline, CDR1 is MNHNY and CDR2 is SVGAGI (reference sequence). Trimming pared 8 bases from V and 8 bases from J, leaving 9 bases between.

This clone has just a few counts. V usage is TRBV5-4 and J usage is TRBJ1-2, with D tentatively TRBD1 (5 bases). Germline V gives CDR1 SGHNT, CDR2 YYREEE (reference sequence). The CDR3 spans 14 residues. Trimming removed 0 bases at V and 2 bases at J, with 8 bases between. In DNA form, the CDR3 reads TGTGCCAGCAGCTTGGCAGGGCTAAACTATGGCTACACCTTC. The encoded protein is CASSLAGLNYGYTF.

The V call is TRBV30, the J call TRBJ2-1; TRBD2 is a possible D gene (6 bases). Germline V gene data show CDR1 as GTSNPN and CDR2 as SVGIG (reference sequence). Trimming shortened V by 0 bases and J by 0 bases, and 12 bases separated the two germline ends. The CDR3 covers 16 residues. The chain's CDR3 is CAWSVARTNSYNEQFF. The CDR3 region has the DNA TGTGCCTGGAGTGTGGCTAGGACTAACTCCTACAATGAGCAGTTCTTC.